This T cell receptor beta chain stems from a study of blood T cell repertoires in COVID-19. V lost 9 bases, J lost 9 bases, and 15 bases stayed unmatched. The CDR3 totals 16 residues. Germline V gene lookup returns CDR1 MDHEN and CDR2 SYDVKM. Under the authors' procedure: From reference gene primer amplification, estimates of nucleated cell counts were derived. Sequencing used immunoSEQ multiplex PCR; TCRdb keeps in-frame clones, though not all of them. D and trimming were read from the DNA, whereas the V and J calls and clone size are those reported in that table. This sample has about 220,000 clones; 88% occur once, and the top ten carry approximately 14%.

J is TRBJ2-1 and V is TRBV28; TRBD2 matches 12 bases. The TCR originated in a woman in her 50s with acute COVID-19. The sample taken for sequencing was PBMCs or T cells enriched from blood (not recorded which). CDR3 DNA: TGTGCCAGTTCCTCAGGAGCTAGCGGGAGGGATCGTGAGCAGTTCTTC. Its protein product is CASSSGASGRDREQFF.